One and the same sample provided the 5 T cell receptor beta chains below, sequenced in a study of CD8+CD57+ T cells in acquired aplastic anemia. Genomic DNA served as template for TCR beta VDJ and CDR3 profiling. TCRdb re-called the reads through MiXCR, storing one row per CDR3 protein. The sample has approximately 380,000 distinct CDR3 sequences, just under 70% seen once; the top ten hold 3% to 5%. Sequenced input: sorted CD4+, CD8+, or CD8+CD57+ T cells (not recorded which) from PBMCs. The source of these receptors is a human donor in good health, serving as a control.

This clonotype was counted between two and nine times. This sequence joins TRBV20-1 and TRBJ2-3; 8 nucleotides line up with TRBD1. Germline V gene lookup returns CDR1 DFQATT and CDR2 SNEGSKA (reference sequence). This CDR3 comprises 12 residues. J gave up 3 bases and V 7 bases, and 3 bases lay outside the gene matches. This CDR3 is CSVNRGTDTQYF. CDR3 bases: TGCAGTGTTAACAGGGGGACAGATACGCAGTATTTT.

J is TRBJ2-3 and V is TRBV10-3, with D unclear. CDR1 and CDR2 from the germline V gene are ENHRY and SYGVKD. The CDR3 runs 13 residues. Trimming cost V 6 bases and J 2 bases, with 9 bases left between them. CDR3 sequence reads: CAIRADITDTQYF. The DNA for the CDR3 is TGTGCCATCAGGGCAGACATCACAGATACGCAGTATTTT.

In this sample, this clonotype turned up a few times. V gene TRBV30 combines with J gene TRBJ1-5, with a tentative D call TRBD1 (5 bases). V was shortened by 0 bases and J by 2 bases, with 8 bases between the two germline ends. The CDR3 contains 14 residues. Per the germline V gene, CDR1 is GTSNPN and CDR2 is SVGIG (reference sequence). As DNA, the CDR3 is TGTGCCTGGAGTGTAGGAGGGGGCAATCAGCCCCAGCATTTT. This encodes CAWSVGGGNQPQHF.

In this sample, this clonotype turned up a few times. The chain combines TRBV29-1 with TRBJ1-2; no definite D call. V gave up 3 bases and J gave up 4 bases, with 9 bases separating them. The CDR3 consists of 12 residues. Germline V CDR1 and CDR2: SQVTM, ANQGSEA. CDR3 in amino acids: CSVDTIGYGYTF. The CDR3 DNA follows: TGCAGCGTTGATACAATAGGCTATGGCTACACCTTC.

There are a few counts of this clonotype. V is TRBV11-1 and J is TRBJ2-7; 11 nucleotides line up with TRBD2. The ends lost 4 bases at V and 1 base at J; junction bases unmatched: 6. Germline CDR1 and CDR2: SGHAT and FQDESV (reference sequence). The CDR3 is made up of 16 amino acids. The CDR3 DNA reads TGTGCCAGCAGCTCCCGCGGGACTAGCGGATCCTACGAGCAGTACTTC. Amino acid sequence: CASSSRGTSGSYEQYF.